Shown below are 16 T cell receptor beta chains from a single sample sequenced in a study of blood T cell repertoires in COVID-19 (dated by TCRdb to about 2020). The method behind the library was the immunoSEQ multiplex PCR assay. The table was pulled from immuneACCESS by TCRdb, which kept in-frame rearrangements only. Such tables lose some clones; where checked, under half of the loss comes from unresolved V genes, and the rest has no known cause. A total of around 190,000 clones appear in this sample, about four fifths of them only once. 5.5% to 8.5% of the sample goes to the ten largest clones. The sample consisted of peripheral blood. The receptors here all came from a man in his 60s with acute or convalescent COVID-19.

The chain joins TRBV5-1 to TRBJ2-5; 7 bases are a match to TRBD2. V was clipped by 6 bases and J by 5 bases; unmatched bases: 16. The CDR3 totals 16 residues. Per the germline V gene, CDR1 is SGHRS and CDR2 is YFSETQ. The CDR3 loop reads CASNPGPSAGEETQYF. The DNA for the CDR3 is TGCGCCAGCAATCCGGGACCTTCTGCGGGAGAGGAGACCCAGTACTTC.

The chain joins TRBV15 to TRBJ1-5, with 8 bases fitting TRBD1. Germline values: CDR1 LNHNV, CDR2 YYDKDF (reference sequence). The CDR3 has 15 residues. J was trimmed by 4 bases and V by 0 bases; bases with no gene match: 2. The CDR3 DNA sequence: TGTGCCACCAGCAGAGAAAGGACAGGGAATCAGCCCCAGCATTTT. Its protein product is CATSRERTGNQPQHF.

The chain employs TRBV27 and TRBJ1-6; 9 bases are a match to TRBD1. Looked up from germline, CDR1 is MNHEY and CDR2 is SMNVEV (reference sequence). Germline trimming cut 6 bases from V and 5 bases from J; bases unmatched to any gene: 5. CDR3 length equals 15 residues. The CDR3 DNA reads TGTGCCAGCAGCTCTAGGGACAGGGATAATTCACCCCTCCACTTT. Translated: CASSSRDRDNSPLHF.

The chain combines TRBV2 with TRBJ2-7; 8 bases align to TRBD1. From germline, CDR1 is SNHLY and CDR2 FYNNEI. V trimming: 7 bases; J trimming: 0 bases; junction bases outside the gene matches: 8. The CDR3 length is 15 residues. The CDR3 loop is CASTEETGVSYEQYF. The CDR3 region has the DNA TGTGCCAGCACCGAAGAGACAGGGGTCTCCTACGAGCAGTACTTC.

This rearrangement joins TRBV10-2 to TRBJ1-2; 9 nucleotides agree with TRBD1. Germline V gene lookup returns CDR1 WSHSY and CDR2 SAAADI. The CDR3 loop spans 15 amino acids. The trim removed 2 bases at V and 4 bases at J, leaving 5 bases unmatched. CDR3 bases: TGCGCCAGCAGTGAGCTCGGGACAGGGATCTATGGCTACACCTTC. Amino acid sequence: CASSELGTGIYGYTF.

The chain joins TRBV6-5 to TRBJ1-3; 7 bases fit TRBD1. V was pared by 6 bases and J by 0 bases, with 2 bases of the junction left unmatched. From germline, CDR1 is MNHEY and CDR2 SVGAGI. This CDR3 contains 14 residues. The CDR3 here is CASSGQASGNTIYF. The CDR3 DNA sequence: TGTGCCAGCAGCGGACAGGCCTCTGGAAACACCATATATTTT.

The J gene is TRBJ2-3, the V gene TRBV11-2; 7 nucleotides match TRBD2. The junction had 10 bases not matched to a gene; V was cut back by 4 bases and J by 6 bases. The CDR3 spans 15 residues. CDR1 is SGHAT, CDR2 FQNNGV, per germline. The CDR3 region has the DNA TGTGCCAGCAGCTCCGCCGGGGGAGGGGTGGATACGCAGTATTTT. The encoded protein is CASSSAGGGVDTQYF.

The chain links TRBV6-1 to TRBJ1-2, with 7 bases lining up with TRBD1. Germline V gene sequence: CDR1 MNHNS, CDR2 SASEGT. V was clipped by 3 bases and J by 4 bases; unmatched bases: 5. This CDR3 has 14 amino acids. The CDR3 protein is CASSDRWDSYGYTF. For the CDR3, the DNA is TGTGCCAGCAGTGACCGGTGGGACAGCTATGGCTACACCTTC.

The chain joins TRBV5-1 to TRBJ1-1; D remains ambiguous. The V end was cut by 4 bases, the J end by 1 base, with 5 bases between. Germline V CDR1 and CDR2: SGHRS, YFSETQ. The CDR3 is 12 residues long. The CDR3, as DNA: TGCGCCAGCAGCCCGGGGAACACTGAAGCTTTCTTT. Translated, it gives CASSPGNTEAFF.

This clone appeared a few times. The chain couples TRBV2 to TRBJ2-3; a weak D match, TRBD2 (5 bases). CDR1 is SNHLY, CDR2 FYNNEI, per germline. Trimming took off 3 bases at V and 2 bases at J, with 12 bases between the two ends. CDR3 size: 15 residues. CDR3 sequence: CASSEHLADTDTQYF. In nucleotides, the CDR3 is TGTGCCAGCAGTGAGCATCTAGCCGACACAGATACGCAGTATTTT.

This clone has a handful of counts. This chain uses TRBV7-9 with TRBJ2-7; TRBD2 agrees at 9 bases. Unmatched junction bases numbered 5, after V lost 4 bases and J lost 4 bases. The germline V gene has CDR1 SEHNR and CDR2 FQNEAQ (reference sequence). CDR3 size: 14 residues. In nucleotides, the CDR3 is TGTGCCAGCAGCTCGCCGGGACTAGCTTACGAGCAGTACTTC. Protein sequence: CASSSPGLAYEQYF.

J is TRBJ2-3 and V is TRBV10-3; the match to TRBD1 covers 7 bases. Germline assignment: CDR1 ENHRY and CDR2 SYGVKD. This CDR3 spans 15 amino acids. V trimming: 5 bases; J trimming: 1 base; junction bases outside the gene matches: 6. The CDR3 protein is CAISSSQGGTDTQYF. The CDR3 nucleotides are TGTGCCATCAGTAGCAGCCAGGGGGGCACAGATACGCAGTATTTT.

The chain couples TRBV5-1 to TRBJ1-5; 9 nucleotides align to TRBD1. Germline values: CDR1 SGHRS, CDR2 YFSETQ. CDR3 length: 14 amino acids. Germline trimming cut 4 bases from V and 7 bases from J; bases unmatched to any gene: 6. CDR3: CASSKDRGEQPQHF. CDR3 sequence (DNA): TGCGCCAGCAGCAAGGACAGGGGAGAACAGCCCCAGCATTTT.

The chain links TRBV30 to TRBJ1-4, with D perhaps TRBD1 (6 bases). Germline V gives CDR1 GTSNPN, CDR2 SVGIG (reference sequence). The CDR3 sequence is 14 residues long. Trimming pared 2 bases from V and 10 bases from J, leaving 17 bases between. The CDR3 DNA follows: TGTGCCTGGAGTCTGGGGGCAGGGGTTGGAAAACTGTTTTTT. Its protein is CAWSLGAGVGKLFF.

The genes are TRBV3-1 (or the pseudogene TRBV3-2) and TRBJ2-3, with 11 bases lining up with TRBD1. Germline values: CDR1 LGHDT, CDR2 YNNKEL (reference sequence). The CDR3 runs to 13 residues. Trimming removed 8 bases from V and 3 bases from J; junction bases left unmatched: 1. CDR3: CASGTGGTDTQYF. The CDR3 nucleotides read TGTGCCAGCGGGACAGGGGGGACAGATACGCAGTATTTT.

The count of this clone is one. The chain recombines TRBV20-1 with TRBJ1-5; D is unclear. The CDR3 consists of 11 residues. V lost 4 bases and J lost 11, with 12 bases in between. Germline CDR1 and CDR2: DFQATT and SNEGSKA (reference sequence). CDR3 protein: CSATLGETQHF. CDR3 nucleotides: TGCAGTGCTACATTGGGCGAGACCCAGCATTTT.